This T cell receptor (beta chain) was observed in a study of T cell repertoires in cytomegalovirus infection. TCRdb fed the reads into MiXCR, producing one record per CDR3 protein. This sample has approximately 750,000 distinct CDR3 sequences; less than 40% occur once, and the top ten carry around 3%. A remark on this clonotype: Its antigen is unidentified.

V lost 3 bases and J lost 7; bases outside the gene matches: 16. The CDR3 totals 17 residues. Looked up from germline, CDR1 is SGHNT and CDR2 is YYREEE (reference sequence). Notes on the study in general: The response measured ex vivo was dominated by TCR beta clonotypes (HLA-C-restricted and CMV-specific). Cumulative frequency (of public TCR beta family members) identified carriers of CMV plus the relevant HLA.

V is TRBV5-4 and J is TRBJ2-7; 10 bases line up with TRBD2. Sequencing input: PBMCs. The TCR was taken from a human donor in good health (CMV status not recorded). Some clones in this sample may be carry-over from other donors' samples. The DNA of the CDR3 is TGTGCCAGCAGCTGGGGTGTAGAGCTAGCGGGAGCGGGTGAGCAGTACTTC. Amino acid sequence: CASSWGVELAGAGEQYF.